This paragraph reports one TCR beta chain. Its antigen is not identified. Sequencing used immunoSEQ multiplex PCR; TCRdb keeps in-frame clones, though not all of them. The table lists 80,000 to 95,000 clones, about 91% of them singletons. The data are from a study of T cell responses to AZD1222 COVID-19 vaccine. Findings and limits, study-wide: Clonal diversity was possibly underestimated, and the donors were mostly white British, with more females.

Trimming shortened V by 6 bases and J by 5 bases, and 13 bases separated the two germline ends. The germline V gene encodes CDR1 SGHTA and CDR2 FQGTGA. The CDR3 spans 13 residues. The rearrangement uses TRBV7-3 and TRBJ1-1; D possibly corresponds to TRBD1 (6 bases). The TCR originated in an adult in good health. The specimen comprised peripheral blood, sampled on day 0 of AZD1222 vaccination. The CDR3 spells CASREQGGTEAFF. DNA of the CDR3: TGTGCCAGCAGAGAACAGGGAGGGACTGAAGCTTTCTTT.